This T cell receptor beta chain was sequenced for a study of control samples from healthy donors and cancer patients. CDR3 length: 12 residues. The germline V gene encodes CDR1 MNHEY and CDR2 SVGAGI. Trimming removed 9 bases from V and 5 bases from J, with 14 bases in between. TCRdb's copy holds only in-frame clones and misses some; the assay was immunoSEQ multiplex PCR. The sample holds 90,000 or so clones, about 85% seen once. V is TRBV6-5 and J is TRBJ2-7; D gene uncertain. Material for sequencing was blood. This TCR came from a woman aged 70 to 79 in good health. Here the CDR3 DNA reads TGTGCCAGTGGCGGCCCGCGCAACGAGCAGTACTTC. Translating gives CASGGPRNEQYF.